This T cell receptor beta chain is drawn from a study of TIL therapy for anti-PD-1-resistant metastatic lung cancer. Overall study findings and caveats: Many TIL product clones were absent from baseline tumor, suggesting clonal contraction.

This was the immunoSEQ v3 assay. Survey-level samples got around 2.1 million read pairs; deep-level samples got roughly 5-6 million. Profiling relied on immunoSEQ multiplex PCR, and the TCRdb table lists in-frame clones only, not all of them. Of approximately 95,000 clones in the sample, around 71% are singletons; the top ten hold 10% to 11%. CDR3 length: 13 residues. Germline V gene sequence: CDR1 KGHDR, CDR2 SFDVKD. Trimming shortened V by 4 bases and J by 8 bases, and 10 bases separated the two germline ends. The sample's time point: pre-treatment sample, taken before nivolumab and TIL therapy. Tumor tissue came from excised metastases, mostly pleural nodules or supraclavicular lymph nodes. Enrollment ran from 2017 to early 2020. Comment on this clone: Its antigen is unidentified.

This clonotype was obtained from a person between 25 and 79 years old with non-small cell lung cancer. The sequencing here drew on tumor tissue, taken at baseline. This chain joins TRBV24-1 and TRBJ1-4; possibly TRBD1 for D (5 bases). Here the CDR3 reads CATSDAGEEKLFF. The CDR3 DNA reads as TGTGCCACCAGTGACGCGGGGGAAGAAAAACTGTTTTTT.